The 5 T cell receptor beta chains reported below all come from one sample, sequenced in a study of response to subunit inactivated influenza vaccine. One entry per CDR3 protein results from TCRdb running MiXCR on the RT-PCR reads. The sample has 650,000 to 850,000 distinct CDR3 sequences; 11% to 15% are singletons. This material consisted of PBMCs from blood, taken less than 15 days before vaccination. Source of these receptors: a man aged 50-59 years who received an inactivated influenza vaccine.

This clonotype was recorded a few times. The CDR3 is CASSVGQGARTGELFF. DNA of the CDR3: TGTGCCAGCAGCGTCGGACAGGGGGCGCGTACCGGGGAGCTGTTTTTT. V is TRBV9 and J is TRBJ2-2; 11 bases align to TRBD1. The CDR3 is 16 amino acids. Unmatched junction bases numbered 5, after V lost 2 bases and J lost 5 bases. Germline V gene lookup returns CDR1 SGDLS and CDR2 YYNGEE.

This clonotype was counted between two and nine times. The rearrangement uses TRBV20-1 and TRBJ2-1; 11 bases match TRBD2. Trimming took 5 bases from V and 0 from J; bases not matched to a gene: 9. Per the germline V gene, CDR1 is DFQATT and CDR2 is SNEGSKA (reference sequence). The CDR3 extends over 17 amino acids. CDR3 loop: CSASGTSGQSSYNEQFF. CDR3 nucleotides: TGCAGTGCTTCCGGGACTAGCGGTCAGAGCTCCTACAATGAGCAGTTCTTC.

This rearrangement joins TRBV4-3 to TRBJ1-2; TRBD1 is a possible D gene (6 bases). With 3 bases removed from V and 4 bases from J, the gap between germline ends came to 12 bases. CDR1 LGHNA and CDR2 YSLEER come from the germline V gene. The CDR3 runs to 14 residues. The CDR3 reads CASSHGGRSYGYTF. DNA of the CDR3: TGCGCCAGCAGCCATGGGGGGCGCAGCTATGGCTACACCTTC.

Here the CDR3 reads CASSFVGGPYNEQFF. The CDR3 DNA reads TGTGCCAGCAGTTTTGTTGGAGGTCCCTACAATGAGCAGTTCTTC. This rearrangement joins TRBV27 to TRBJ2-1; a weak D match, TRBD2 (5 bases). The CDR3 loop spans 15 amino acids. CDR1 is MNHEY, CDR2 SMNVEV, per germline (reference sequence). V lost 3 bases and J 2 bases, leaving 11 bases between the germline ends.

This clonotype was seen a few times. V is TRBV24-1 and J is TRBJ2-2, with D possibly called TRBD1 or TRBD2 (6 bases each). Germline-derived CDR1 and CDR2 are KGHDR and SFDVKD. The CDR3 length is 14 residues. Trimming removed 4 bases from V and 5 bases from J, with 10 bases in between. CDR3 nucleotides: TGTGCCACCAGTGACCGGGGGCAAACCGGGGAGCTGTTTTTT. This translates into CATSDRGQTGELFF.